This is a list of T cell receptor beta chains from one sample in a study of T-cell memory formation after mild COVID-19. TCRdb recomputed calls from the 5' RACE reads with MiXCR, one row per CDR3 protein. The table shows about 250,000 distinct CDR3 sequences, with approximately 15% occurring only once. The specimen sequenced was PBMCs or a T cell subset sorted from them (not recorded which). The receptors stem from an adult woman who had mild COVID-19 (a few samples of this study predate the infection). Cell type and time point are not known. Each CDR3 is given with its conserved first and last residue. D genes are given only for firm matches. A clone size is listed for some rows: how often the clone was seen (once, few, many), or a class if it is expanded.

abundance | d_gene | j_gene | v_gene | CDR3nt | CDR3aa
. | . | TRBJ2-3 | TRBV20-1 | TGCAGTGCTAGACTCCCAGGGACAGATACGCAGTATTTT | CSARLPGTDTQYF
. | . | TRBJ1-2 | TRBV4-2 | TGTGCCAGCAGCCAAGGCCCGGCCCGGGGCTACACCTTC | CASSQGPARGYTF
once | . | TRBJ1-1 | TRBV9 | TGTGCCAGCAGCGTAGCTAGCCAGGGAGGGTTCGAAGCTTTCTTT | CASSVASQGGFEAFF
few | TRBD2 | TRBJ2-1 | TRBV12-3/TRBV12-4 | TGTGCCAGCAGTTTAGGGGGGGGTAACAATGAGCAGTTCTTC | CASSLGGGNNEQFF
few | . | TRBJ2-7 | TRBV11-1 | TGTGCCAGCAGCTTAGAGGGTGGCGAGCAGTACTTC | CASSLEGGEQYF
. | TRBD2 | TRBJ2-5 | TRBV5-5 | TGTGCCAGCACCCGACTAGCGGGGTTCCAAGAGACCCAGTACTTC | CASTRLAGFQETQYF
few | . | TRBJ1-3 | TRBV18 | TGTGCCAGCTCACCATCATCCCCGGGGGGCTCTGGAAACACCATATATTTT | CASSPSSPGGSGNTIYF
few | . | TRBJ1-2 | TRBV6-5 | TGTGCCAGCAGGGGGGCCGGGGATTTTGGCTACACCTTC | CASRGAGDFGYTF
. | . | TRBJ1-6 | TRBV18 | TGTGCCAGCTCACCAACGATTTCGGATTCACCCCTCCACTTT | CASSPTISDSPLHF
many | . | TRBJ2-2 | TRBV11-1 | TGTGCCAGCAGCTTACAGAACACCGGGGAGCTGTTTTTT | CASSLQNTGELFF
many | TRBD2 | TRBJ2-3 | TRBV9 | TGTGCCAGCAGCCCCCGTTCCGATAGCGGGAGTTCAGATACGCAGTATTTT | CASSPRSDSGSSDTQYF
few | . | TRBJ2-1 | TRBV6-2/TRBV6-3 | TGTGCCAGCAGTCGCGGCGGGGCGGGGTACAATGAGCAGTTCTTC | CASSRGGAGYNEQFF
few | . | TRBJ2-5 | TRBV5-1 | TGCGCCAGCAGCTTGTATCCACTACTAGTAGAAGAGACCCAGTACTTC | CASSLYPLLVEETQYF
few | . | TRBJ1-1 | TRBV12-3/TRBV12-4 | TGTGCCAGCAGGGCCCGGACTGAAGCTTTCTTT | CASRARTEAFF
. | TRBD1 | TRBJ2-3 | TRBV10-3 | TGTGCCATCAGTCCCTGGGACAGGAGCACAGATACGCAGTATTTT | CAISPWDRSTDTQYF
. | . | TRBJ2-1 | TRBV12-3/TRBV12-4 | TGTGCCAGCAGTTTAGAGATAGGGACAACCCCCAATGAGCAGTTCTTC | CASSLEIGTTPNEQFF
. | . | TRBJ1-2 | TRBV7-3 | TGTGCCAGCAGCTTAACGTTGACGGATGGCTACACCTTC | CASSLTLTDGYTF
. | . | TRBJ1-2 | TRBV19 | TGTGCCAGTAGTAGTGTAGATCGCGTTGACTATGGCTACACCTTC | CASSSVDRVDYGYTF
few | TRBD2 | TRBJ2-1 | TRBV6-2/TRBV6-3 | TGTGCCAGCAGCCCCACGGGACTAGCCATGTCGAGGAGATTGTTCTTC | CASSPTGLAMSRRLFF
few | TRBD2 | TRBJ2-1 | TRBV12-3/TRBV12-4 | TGTGCCAGCAGTTTTATAACGGGAGGGCCACGAGAGCAGTTCTTC | CASSFITGGPREQFF
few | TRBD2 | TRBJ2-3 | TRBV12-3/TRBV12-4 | TGTGCCAGCAGTTCCTCGCCCCCGGGACTAGCGGGATTAGATACGCAGTATTTT | CASSSSPPGLAGLDTQYF
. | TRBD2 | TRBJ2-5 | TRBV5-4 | TGTGCCAGCAGCTCGGGACTAGCAGCAGAGACCCAGTACTTC | CASSSGLAAETQYF
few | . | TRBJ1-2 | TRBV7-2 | TGTGCCAGCAGCTGGAGACAGCTGTCGGGTGAAGGCTACACCTTC | CASSWRQLSGEGYTF
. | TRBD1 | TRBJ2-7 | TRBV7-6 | TGTGCCAGCAGCCCTGGGACAGGGGACTCCTACGAGCAGTACTTC | CASSPGTGDSYEQYF
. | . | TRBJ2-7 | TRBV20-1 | TGCAGTGCTAGAGATGGTACGGGCCGGGTCGAGCAGTACTTC | CSARDGTGRVEQYF
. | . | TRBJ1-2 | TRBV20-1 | TGCAGTGCTAAAGACAAAGCGACCTATGGCTACACCTTC | CSAKDKATYGYTF
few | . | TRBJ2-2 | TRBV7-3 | TGTGCCAGCAGCTTAGGGACCCACACCGGGGAGCTGTTTTTT | CASSLGTHTGELFF
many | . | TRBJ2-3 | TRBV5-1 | TGCGCCAGCAGCATTAGCACAGATACGCAGTATTTT | CASSISTDTQYF
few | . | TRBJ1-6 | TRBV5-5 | TGTGCCAGCAGCGTTTCCGGGACCTCCTATTCACCCCTCCACTTT | CASSVSGTSYSPLHF